Below, 8 T cell receptor beta chains from the same sample are listed, as sequenced in a study of shared clonotypes between healthy human individuals. Sequencing used immunoSEQ multiplex PCR; TCRdb keeps in-frame clones, though not all of them. Here the sample spans about 2.4 million clones, roughly 93% being singletons. Material: naive CD4+ T cells from PBMCs. Subset of the sample: CD45RA+ positively selected. These receptors were obtained from a man in his late teens or twenties in good health. Some clones in this sample may be carry-over from other donors' samples.

The V call is TRBV15, the J call TRBJ2-7, with TRBD2 matching over 13 bases. Losses at the gene ends were 5 bases for V and 0 bases for J; bases not matched to a gene: 7. The CDR3 covers 17 residues. Germline V gene lookup returns CDR1 LNHNV and CDR2 YYDKDF (reference sequence). The CDR3 here is CATSEGLAGPTSYEQYF. The CDR3 nucleotides read TGTGCCACCAGCGAGGGACTAGCGGGGCCCACCTCCTACGAGCAGTACTTC.

This clone showed up just once. The V gene is TRBV7-9, the J gene TRBJ2-7; D could derive from TRBD1 or TRBD2 (6 bases each). Per the germline V gene, CDR1 is SEHNR and CDR2 is FQNEAQ (reference sequence). V was trimmed by 2 bases and J by 0 bases, leaving 17 bases between them. The CDR3 extends over 17 amino acids. CDR3 in amino acids: CASSLWGARHISYEQYF. DNA for the CDR3: TGTGCCAGCAGCTTATGGGGGGCACGTCACATCTCCTACGAGCAGTACTTC.

J is TRBJ2-1 and V is TRBV9; 7 nucleotides line up with TRBD2. In germline, CDR1 is SGDLS, CDR2 YYNGEE. This CDR3 is 16 amino acids long. The V gene end was trimmed by 0 bases and the J gene end by 2 bases; junction bases not matched to a gene: 5. CDR3 DNA: TGTGCCAGCAGCGTAGCCCGGCTAGCGGCCTACAATGAGCAGTTCTTC. It translates to CASSVARLAAYNEQFF.

This clone occurred a few times. Other DNA sequences in the same sample also yield this CDR3. The rearrangement joins TRBV7-9 to TRBJ2-2; D gene unclear. The CDR3 extends over 13 amino acids. V was shortened by 3 bases and J by 2 bases, with 4 bases between the two germline ends. The germline gives CDR1 SEHNR, CDR2 FQNEAQ (reference sequence). This CDR3 reads CASSFLNTGELFF. The CDR3 DNA sequence: TGTGCCAGCAGCTTCCTCAACACCGGGGAGCTGTTTTTT.

The J gene is TRBJ2-3, the V gene TRBV27; perhaps TRBD1 as D (6 bases). CDR3 length: 13 amino acids. The V gene's germline CDR1 is MNHEY and CDR2 SMNVEV (reference sequence). The V end lost 3 bases, the J end lost 7 bases, and 11 bases lay between the germline ends. The CDR3 region is CASSFERGNTQYF. For the CDR3, the DNA is TGTGCCAGCAGTTTTGAGAGGGGGAATACGCAGTATTTT.

V is TRBV21-1 and J is TRBJ1-1; TRBD1, the table's D call, lacks a check against the DNA. TRBV21-1 is noted as a pseudogene. The CDR3 loop spans 21 amino acids. CDR3 sequence: CASSKVMDARPCRDRGTEAFF. CDR3 DNA: TGTGCCAGCAGCAAAGTAATGGATGCGAGACCCTGCCGGGACAGGGGGACTGAAGCTTTCTTT.

In its sample, this clone was seen once. The sample carries other DNA sequences with the same CDR3. The chain recombines TRBV28 with TRBJ2-5; 9 bases map to TRBD2. Germline CDR1 MDHEN, CDR2 SYDVKM. The CDR3 extends over 14 amino acids. J was trimmed by 6 bases and V by 2 bases; bases with no gene match: 4. The CDR3 reads CASSLAGGPKTQYF. In nucleotides, the CDR3 is TGTGCCAGCAGTTTAGCGGGAGGGCCGAAGACCCAGTACTTC.

V usage is TRBV19 and J usage is TRBJ2-2, with D unresolved. In germline, CDR1 is LNHDA, CDR2 SQIVND (reference sequence). CDR3 length equals 16 residues. The germline V and J ends were trimmed by 7 bases and 0 bases, with 15 bases remaining between them. The CDR3 sequence is CASKSAAYPNTGELFF. CDR3 sequence (DNA): TGTGCCAGTAAATCTGCCGCCTACCCGAACACCGGGGAGCTGTTTTTT.